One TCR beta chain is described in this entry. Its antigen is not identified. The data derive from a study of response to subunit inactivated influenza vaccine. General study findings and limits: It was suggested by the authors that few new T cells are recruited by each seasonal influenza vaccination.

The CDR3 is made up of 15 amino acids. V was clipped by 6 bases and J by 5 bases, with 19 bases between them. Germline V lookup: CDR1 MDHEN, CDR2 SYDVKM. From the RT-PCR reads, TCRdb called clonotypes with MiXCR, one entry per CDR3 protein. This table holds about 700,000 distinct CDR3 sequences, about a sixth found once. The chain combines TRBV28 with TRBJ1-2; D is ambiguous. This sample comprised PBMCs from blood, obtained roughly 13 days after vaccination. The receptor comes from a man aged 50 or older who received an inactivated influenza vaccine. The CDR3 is CASRSPDTAGYGYTF. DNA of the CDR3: TGTGCCAGCAGATCACCAGACACTGCTGGATATGGCTACACCTTC.